This TCR beta chain was profiled in a study of blood T cells in healthy people across ages (dated by TCRdb to 2013 to 2016). Turning to the overall study: Template switching captured roughly one uniquely barcoded TCR beta cDNA molecule per two T cells in model experiments. Using deep sequencing normalized with unique cDNA molecular identifiers, the study measured how TCR beta repertoire diversity changes with age. The donors were split into four age groups: young (average roughly 15 years), middle-aged (roughly 40), aged (more than 60) and long-lived (roughly 88). To avoid experimental bias, donors of different ages were spread randomly across the sequencing lanes. For two donors (one aged 18 to 29 and one aged 80 or older), the study analyzed two additional independent replicas of 1 million unique cDNA reads from the same blood draw.

Study-wide conclusions, independent of this receptor: Since profiling was done on bulk unsorted PBMCs, naive and antigen-experienced compartments could not be conclusively compared. Estimates of total diversity from one million sequenced T cells were regarded as lower bounds and underestimates. Because the CMV infection status of the donors was unknown, age-related changes in expanded clonotypes may potentially have been confounded. Observed TCR beta diversity per million T cells fell roughly linearly with age, and a significant reduction was already apparent by age roughly 40. Compared with the aged group, the long-lived group had more naive CD4+ T cells, fewer expanded clones and increased TCR diversity, suggesting age selection. A strong correlation was found between observed TCR beta diversity and the percentage of naive T cells measured by flow cytometry.

Notes on this clonotype: Its recognized antigen is unknown. The input lacks base qualities; no much larger clone sits a single base away.

Spanning cysteine to phenylalanine, the CDR3 consists of 16 amino acids. Just CDR3 DNA is preserved here, 48 bases in frame from base 1. CDR1 SGHTA and CDR2 FQGNSA were looked up in the germline V gene. Compared with germline, V lacks 1 base and J lacks 7 bases; bases without a gene match: 9. The 39 donors, aged about 6 to 95 years, were systemically healthy Caucasian individuals from Russia. Each donor gave approximately 10 milliliters of peripheral blood, collected into EDTA-treated Vacutainer tubes. Ficoll-Paque density-gradient centrifugation was used to isolate PBMCs, with at least 7 million per sample. Trizol reagent was used to extract total RNA from PBMCs, with at least 6 micrograms per sample. Naive CD45RAhigh/CD27high T cell percentages were measured by flow cytometry on a PBMC aliquot from every donor. The library was produced with 5' RACE. TCRdb records Illumina HiSeq 2500 as the sequencer. A second PCR of roughly 6 to 12 cycles was run with a J-beta primer mix and a sample-barcoded 5' primer. A template-switch 5' adaptor carrying 12 random nucleotides introduced a unique molecular identifier onto each TCR beta cDNA molecule. Each sample yielded at least 2.5 million CDR3-containing paired-end reads. First-strand cDNA was synthesized from all RNA with the Mint cDNA synthesis kit, primed by a TRBC-specific oligonucleotide. All cDNA was treated with uracil-DNA glycosylase and then went through a first 18-cycle PCR with the universal primers M1SS and BC2_uni_R. From the authors' description of their analysis: For normalization, 1 million high-quality reads, each with a distinct molecular identifier, were randomly selected from each sample. Instead of being binned into consensus sequences, reads that shared molecular identifiers were thrown out. MiTCR, with a Q25 quality threshold and the strictest error-elimination algorithm, was used for CDR3 identification, clonotype clustering and error correction. A nonparametric unseen species model with Euler transformation was used to estimate lower-bound total TCR beta diversity. TCRdb ran its own pipeline on the public reads, namely fastp trimming at Q25 and MiXCR clone calling, and kept in-frame beta chains. Every CDR3 protein is listed once, alongside the most common genes and DNA of its rows. What appears here as the V and J calls and clone size reflects TCRdb's work, not the paper's. Within this sample are roughly 1,800,000 distinct CDR3 sequences, with 40% to 55% of them counted one time only. The leading ten clones occupy 2.1% of the sample.

The specimen was blood. Recombination linked TRBV7-2 to TRBJ2-1, and TRBD2 aligns with 8 junction nucleotides. The receptor comes from a woman in her 40s in good health. The CDR3 is CASSLVPGGGQNEQFF. Here is the DNA: TGTGCCAGCAGCTTAGTTCCGGGGGGGGGCCAGAATGAGCAGTTCTTC. The full variable domain, with segments outside the CDR3 supplied by the reference TRBV7-2 and TRBJ2-1 proteins, appears as GAGVSQSPSNKVTEKGKDVELRCDPISGHTALYWYRQSLGQGLEFLIYFQGNSAPDKSGLPSDRFSAERTGGSVSTLTIQRTQQEDSAVYLCASSLVPGGGQNEQFFGPGTRLTVL.